This T cell receptor (beta chain) is drawn from a study of CD8+CD57+ T cells in acquired aplastic anemia. Across the study: The average for DNA from sorted CD4+ and CD8+ cells was about 3.3 ug.

Findings of the study overall: No significant difference in CD8+ Simpson's diversity was found between patients and controls. Common to patients and controls were twenty-nine CD8+ CDR3 sequences.

Germline CDR1 reads LGHDT; CDR2 reads YNNKEL (reference sequence). The CDR3 spans 15 residues. V lost 4 bases, J lost 7 bases, and 16 bases lay in between. Genomic DNA, serving as template, underwent TCR beta VDJ and CDR3 profiling. TCRdb reprocessed the reads with MiXCR, giving one entry per CDR3 protein. The sample yields about half a million distinct CDR3 sequences, approximately 32% seen once. Worth noting for this clonotype: The target antigen is unknown.

Patients sequenced had flow cytometry evidence of CD8+CD57+ cell expansion. Among the patients, none had received any therapy at the time of blood sampling. This sequence joins TRBV3-1 and TRBJ2-2, with D possibly TRBD2 on 6 matching bases. Material: sorted CD4+, CD8+, or CD8+CD57+ T cells (not recorded which) from PBMCs. This clonotype originated in a human donor with aplastic anemia. Here the CDR3 DNA reads TGTGCCAGCAGCCTGACCAACGGGGGAAGCGGGGAGCTGTTTTTT. Translated, it gives CASSLTNGGSGELFF.